The next 14 T cell receptor beta chains were all read from a single sample in a study of blood T cell repertoires in COVID-19. Sequencing was performed with immunoSEQ multiplex PCR; in TCRdb, only in-frame clones are kept and a portion is missing. The data show about 50,000 clones, 89% seen once. Sequencing was done on a sample of peripheral blood. All receptors come from a human donor in a cohort sampled during active COVID-19.

The chain uses TRBV6-5 and TRBJ1-6; D is unclear. Per germline, CDR1 MNHEY and CDR2 SVGAGI. The V end lost 5 bases, the J end lost 5 bases, and 10 bases lay between the germline ends. CDR3 length equals 14 residues. CDR3 DNA: TGTGCCAGCAGTCAACACATGAATAATTCACCCCTCCACTTT. This gives the protein CASSQHMNNSPLHF.

This chain joins TRBV7-9 and TRBJ2-3, with 8 bases lining up with TRBD2. With V trimmed by 3 bases and J by 4 bases, 0 bases remained unmatched. The CDR3 length is 13 residues. CDR1 is SEHNR and CDR2 is FQNEAQ in the germline V gene (reference sequence). CDR3 protein: CASSFGGADTQYF. In DNA, the CDR3 is TGTGCCAGCAGCTTCGGGGGGGCAGATACGCAGTATTTT.

V gene TRBV7-7 combines with J gene TRBJ2-2, with D tentatively TRBD1 (5 bases). The CDR3 loop spans 13 amino acids. Trimming removed 4 bases at V and 6 bases at J, with 9 bases between. CDR1 is SSHAT, CDR2 FNYEAQ, per germline (reference sequence). Written as DNA, the CDR3 is TGTGCCAGCAGCTCGACAGTGGCCGGGGAGCTGTTTTTT. It yields the protein CASSSTVAGELFF.

The CDR3 sequence: CASSEERDRGRGYTF. The CDR3 DNA follows: TGTGCCAGCAGTGAAGAGAGGGACAGGGGGCGAGGCTACACCTTC. The J gene is TRBJ1-2, the V gene TRBV2; 12 bases line up with TRBD1. The CDR3 contains 15 residues. The V segment lost 1 base and the J segment 8 bases; nucleotides outside the gene matches: 5. Germline lookup yields CDR1 SNHLY and CDR2 FYNNEI. Filled out from reference TRBV2 and TRBJ1-2, the complete variable domain reads EPEVTQTPSHQVTQMGQEVILRCVPISNHLYFYWYRQILGQKVEFLVSFYNNEISEKSEIFDDQFSVERPDGSNFTLKIRSTKLEDSAMYFCASSEERDRGRGYTFGSGTRLTVV.

The J gene is TRBJ1-1, the V gene TRBV7-9; D perhaps matches TRBD1 (5 bases). In germline, CDR1 is SEHNR, CDR2 FQNEAQ (reference sequence). Trimming removed 4 bases at V and 0 bases at J, with 6 bases between. The CDR3 is made up of 13 amino acids. The CDR3 DNA is TGTGCCAGCAGCTCACAGGTGAACACTGAAGCTTTCTTT. Encoded protein: CASSSQVNTEAFF.

The chain links TRBV7-9 to TRBJ1-3; no reliable D call. The CDR3 totals 14 residues. Germline CDR1 reads SEHNR; CDR2 reads FQNEAQ (reference sequence). V lost 1 base to trimming and J lost 4 bases, with 8 bases between them. CDR3 nucleotide sequence: TGTGCCAGCAGCTTAGGGAGGAGGGGAAACACCATATATTTT. It specifies CASSLGRRGNTIYF.

In its sample, this clone was seen once. The V and J genes are TRBV19 and TRBJ1-5; tentatively, D is TRBD1 (6 bases). The CDR3 length is 17 residues. V was shortened by 7 bases and J by 4 bases, with 23 bases between the two germline ends. CDR1 and CDR2 (germline): LNHDA, SQIVND (reference sequence). Written as DNA, the CDR3 is TGTGCCAGTAATCCCAGGCAAGCGGGGGCCTGGAATCAGCCCCAGCATTTT. This gives the protein CASNPRQAGAWNQPQHF.

This chain connects TRBV5-6 to TRBJ1-1; perhaps TRBD1 as D (5 bases). The CDR3 is 16 residues long. With 0 bases removed from V and 4 bases from J, the gap between germline ends came to 16 bases. Germline lookup yields CDR1 SGHDT and CDR2 YYEEEE. CDR3 bases: TGTGCCAGCAGCTTGGTGGGGGGGTCCGTGGGCACTGAAGCTTTCTTT. The encoded protein is CASSLVGGSVGTEAFF.

The chain is built from TRBV7-3 and TRBJ2-6, with TRBD1 identical over 8 bases. This CDR3 region has 18 residues. V lost 0 bases to trimming and J lost 0 bases; unmatched junction nucleotides: 4. Germline V gene data show CDR1 as SGHTA and CDR2 as FQGTGA. The CDR3 region has the DNA TGTGCCAGCAGCTTAACAGGAACAGGGGGCTCTGGGGCCAACGTCCTGACTTTC. Amino acids: CASSLTGTGGSGANVLTF.

This clone was observed a single time. The chain links TRBV5-1 to TRBJ1-5; possibly TRBD1 for D (5 bases). Deletions cut 4 bases from V and 7 bases from J, with 18 bases between. The CDR3 length is 15 residues. Germline CDR1 SGHRS, CDR2 YFSETQ. CDR3 DNA: TGCGCCAGCAGCCCAGAGCCAGGGAATGGGCAGCCCCAGCATTTT. Translating it yields CASSPEPGNGQPQHF.

This clone has only one observation. The chain recombines TRBV7-2 with TRBJ2-5, with 7 bases fitting TRBD2. This CDR3 is 15 amino acids long. Germline V CDR1 and CDR2: SGHTA, FQGNSA. The trim removed 7 bases at V and 3 bases at J, leaving 11 bases unmatched. The CDR3 DNA reads as TGTGCCAGCATGAGGTTTGGGGGGGGTAAAGAGACCCAGTACTTC. Amino acid sequence: CASMRFGGGKETQYF.

The rearrangement links TRBV6-5 to TRBJ2-7; 8 nucleotides agree with TRBD1. Trimming took 2 bases from V and 3 from J; bases not matched to a gene: 3. The germline CDR1 and CDR2 sequences are MNHEY and SVGAGI. CDR3 length: 14 residues. CDR3 protein: CASSYRDRFYEQYF. CDR3 nucleotides: TGTGCCAGCAGTTACCGGGACAGGTTCTACGAGCAGTACTTC.

The CDR3 reads CASSGRTGDGNTIYF. Here the CDR3 DNA reads TGTGCCAGCAGTGGGCGGACAGGCGATGGAAACACCATATATTTT. The rearrangement joins TRBV2 to TRBJ1-3; the match to TRBD1 covers 7 bases. The junction had 6 bases not matched to a gene; V was cut back by 4 bases and J by 3 bases. CDR1 and CDR2 from the germline V gene are SNHLY and FYNNEI. This CDR3 contains 15 residues.

This clone was detected a few times. This chain links TRBV4-1 with TRBJ1-2; maybe TRBD1 (6 bases). Germline-derived CDR1 and CDR2 are MGHRA and YSYEKL. The CDR3 is 15 residues long. With 1 base removed from V and 3 bases from J, the gap between germline ends came to 12 bases. The CDR3 region has the DNA TGCGCCAGCAGCCAAGTAGGTACAGGGTACTATGGCTACACCTTC. Protein product: CASSQVGTGYYGYTF.